A selection of T cell receptor beta chains follows, all from one sample in a study of T cell repertoires in cytomegalovirus infection. Their specific antigens are unknown. TCRdb passed the reads through MiXCR, listing each CDR3 protein once. Of some 500,000 distinct CDR3 sequences in the sample, approximately 40% were seen once. Sequences were derived from cultured PBMCs, sampled from culture after CMV antigen stimulation. The receptors were gathered from a human donor in good health (CMV status not recorded). Some clones in this sample may be carry-over from other donors' samples. Each CDR3 is given with its conserved first and last residue. A D gene is named only where the DNA matches it firmly. Part of the rows lack a size; the others show once, few, many or a class for expanded clones.

abundance: few; j_gene: TRBJ1-5; d_gene: .; v_gene: TRBV6-6; CDR3nt: TGTGCCAGCAGTTACGGGGCGGCAGAGCAGCCCCAGCATTTT; CDR3aa: CASSYGAAEQPQHF
abundance: .; j_gene: TRBJ2-2; d_gene: .; v_gene: TRBV11-1; CDR3nt: TGTGCCAGCAGCTTTATAAGTGCGGGCGAGTTCCCCGGGGAGCTGTTTTTT; CDR3aa: CASSFISAGEFPGELFF
abundance: .; j_gene: TRBJ1-1; d_gene: .; v_gene: TRBV5-1; CDR3nt: TGCGCCAGCAGCACGGGACTGACGAACACTGAAGCTTTCTTT; CDR3aa: CASSTGLTNTEAFF
abundance: few; j_gene: TRBJ2-7; d_gene: TRBD1; v_gene: TRBV4-3; CDR3nt: TGCGCCAGCAGCCTCCTGACAGGGCAGTACGAGCAGTACTTC; CDR3aa: CASSLLTGQYEQYF
abundance: .; j_gene: TRBJ2-5; d_gene: .; v_gene: TRBV11-1; CDR3nt: TGTGCCAGCAGATTCAGTGGACCGATCCAAGAGACCCAGTACTTC; CDR3aa: CASRFSGPIQETQYF
abundance: few; j_gene: TRBJ1-2; d_gene: .; v_gene: TRBV7-2; CDR3nt: TGTGCCAGCAGCTTAGATGGGGCGACCGTATATGGCTACACCTTC; CDR3aa: CASSLDGATVYGYTF
abundance: .; j_gene: TRBJ2-2; d_gene: .; v_gene: TRBV4-1; CDR3nt: TGCGCCAGCAGCCAAGGTGGTTGGGACGCCGGGGAGCTGTTTTTT; CDR3aa: CASSQGGWDAGELFF
abundance: .; j_gene: TRBJ1-4; d_gene: .; v_gene: TRBV28; CDR3nt: TGTGCCAGCAGTGAACTCCCTGGGGGCAGGAAGGCTAATGAAAAACTGTTTTTT; CDR3aa: CASSELPGGRKANEKLFF
abundance: .; j_gene: TRBJ2-1; d_gene: TRBD1; v_gene: TRBV20-1; CDR3nt: TGCAGTGCCCGCCGACAGGGGCCCATAGAGCAGTTCTTC; CDR3aa: CSARRQGPIEQFF
abundance: .; j_gene: TRBJ2-7; d_gene: .; v_gene: TRBV7-4; CDR3nt: TGTGCCAGCAGCCGTTCAGGACTCTTACGTGAGCAGTACTTC; CDR3aa: CASSRSGLLREQYF
abundance: few; j_gene: TRBJ1-2; d_gene: .; v_gene: TRBV7-8; CDR3nt: TGTGCCAGCAGCCCCAGACGGACCTTAAACTATGGCTACACCTTC; CDR3aa: CASSPRRTLNYGYTF
abundance: few; j_gene: TRBJ1-5; d_gene: .; v_gene: TRBV6-1; CDR3nt: TGTGCCAGCAGGTGGGAGAAATATAGCAATCAGCCCCAGCATTTT; CDR3aa: CASRWEKYSNQPQHF
abundance: .; j_gene: TRBJ1-6; d_gene: TRBD1; v_gene: TRBV5-1; CDR3nt: TGCGCCAGCAGCGACGGACAGGGGAGTAATTCACCCCTCCACTTT; CDR3aa: CASSDGQGSNSPLHF